These T cell receptor beta chains were read from a single sample in a study of CD8 T cells in ankylosing spondylitis. TCRdb processed the 5' RACE reads anew with MiXCR; each CDR3 protein has one entry. The table records under 550,000 distinct CDR3 sequences, 25% to 30% of them present only once. The specimen was blood, either unsorted or a sorted T cell fraction (not recorded which). These receptors all come from a male donor with ankylosing spondylitis. Each CDR3 is given with its conserved first and last residue. A D gene is named only where the DNA matches it firmly. Some rows mark clone size as missing; the rest say once, few, many or name a class of expanded clone.

>TRBJ2-5|NA|NA|TRBV7-9
CASKFVVSGEMETQYF
TGTGCCAGCAAGTTCGTTGTCAGTGGGGAAATGGAGACCCAGTACTTC
>TRBJ1-5|few|NA|TRBV20-1
CSAIRQVSNQPQHF
TGCAGTGCTATAAGACAAGTAAGCAATCAGCCCCAGCATTTT
>TRBJ1-4|NA|NA|TRBV11-2
CASSLVGGGATNEKLFF
TGTGCCAGCAGCTTAGTCGGAGGGGGAGCAACTAATGAAAAACTGTTTTTT
>TRBJ2-7|few|TRBD2|TRBV18
CASSPPPAGAYEQYF
TGTGCCAGCTCACCCCCCCCCGCGGGAGCGTACGAGCAGTACTTC
>TRBJ1-6|NA|NA|TRBV6-5
CASSYGLGIGSPLHF
TGTGCCAGCAGTTACGGGCTCGGGATCGGTTCACCCCTCCACTTT
>TRBJ1-2|NA|TRBD1|TRBV29-1
CSGNTGGGYGYTF
TGCAGCGGGAATACAGGGGGCGGATATGGCTACACCTTC
>TRBJ2-6|NA|NA|TRBV12-3/TRBV12-4
CASSLRDPGANVLTF
TGTGCCAGCAGTCTCCGGGACCCTGGGGCCAACGTCCTGACTTTC
>TRBJ1-1|few|NA|TRBV5-5
CASSLNLGDTEAFF
TGTGCCAGCAGCTTGAATTTAGGGGACACTGAAGCTTTCTTT
>TRBJ1-2|NA|NA|TRBV15
CATSPGGWDGYTF
TGTGCCACCAGCCCGGGGGGCTGGGATGGCTACACCTTC
>TRBJ2-3|NA|NA|TRBV12-3/TRBV12-4
CASRPGDGTDTQYF
TGTGCCAGCAGACCGGGGGATGGGACAGATACGCAGTATTTT
>TRBJ2-5|few|NA|TRBV12-3/TRBV12-4
CASSRQDFETQYF
TGTGCCAGCAGTCGACAGGATTTCGAGACCCAGTACTTC
>TRBJ1-2|many|TRBD1|TRBV7-2
CASSRTPGQGIDGYTF
TGTGCCAGCAGTCGAACCCCGGGACAGGGTATAGATGGCTACACCTTC
>TRBJ1-5|NA|NA|TRBV5-4
CASSRQGHDQPQHF
TGTGCCAGCAGCCGTCAGGGGCACGATCAGCCCCAGCATTTT
>TRBJ1-1|NA|NA|TRBV28
CASSYGDAEAFF
TGTGCCAGCAGTTACGGGGATGCTGAAGCTTTCTTT